This T cell receptor beta chain was retrieved from a study of shared clonotypes between healthy human individuals. The CDR3 has 13 residues. CDR1 SGDLS and CDR2 YYNGEE come from the germline V gene. V shed 9 bases and J shed 0 bases, with 13 bases lying between them. Profiling relied on immunoSEQ multiplex PCR, and the TCRdb table lists in-frame clones only, not all of them. The table lists 1.6 million or so clones, just under 99% of them singletons. V and J are TRBV9 and TRBJ2-7; a possible D gene is TRBD2 (6 bases). Input material: naive CD4+ T cells sorted from blood. Subset defined: CD45RA+ positively selected. The sequence was obtained from a man under 40 in good health. The DNA of the CDR3 is TGTGCCAACCTATGGGAGGACTCCTACGAGCAGTACTTC. As protein: CANLWEDSYEQYF.